This is a list of T cell receptor beta chains from one sample in a study of vaccination and CD4 T cells after COVID-19. TCRdb reprocessed the PCR reads via MiXCR and lists one record per CDR3 protein. The sample shows about 14,000 distinct CDR3 sequences, 55% to 75% of them seen only once. No antigen has been assigned to these receptors. Sequenced: CD4+ T cells from blood, cultured in vitro. The receptors originated from a human donor who had recovered from COVID-19. Both conserved end residues are part of each CDR3. A D gene is named only where the DNA matches it firmly. Clone size, where shown, is once, few, many, or a class for clones that have expanded.

-	TRBV30	TRBJ2-3	-	TGTGCCTGGAGTCCGGGGAGCACAGATACGCAGTATTTT	CAWSPGSTDTQYF
-	TRBV20-1	TRBJ2-3	TRBD2	TGCAGTGCTAGATCTAGCGGAGAAAGTCAAGGCTCAGATACGCAGTATTTT	CSARSSGESQGSDTQYF
-	TRBV6-1	TRBJ1-5	-	TGTGCCAGCAGGGAGAGCAATAGCAATCAGCCCCAGCATTTT	CASRESNSNQPQHF
-	TRBV20-1	TRBJ2-3	TRBD1	TGCAGTGCTAGAGATGGCAACAGGGGCGTCACAGATACGCAGTATTTT	CSARDGNRGVTDTQYF
few	TRBV21-1	TRBJ1-5	-	TGTGCCAGCAGCAAAGGACAGGGGGACTCATATAGCAATCAGCCCCAGCATTTT	CASSKGQGDSYSNQPQHF
-	TRBV5-1	TRBJ1-6	-	TGCGCCAGCAGCTATACCGTCGGGACTGAGAATTCACCCCTCCACTTT	CASSYTVGTENSPLHF
-	TRBV7-2	TRBJ2-7	-	TGTGCCAGCATGTGGAGTTGGGGGCTCTACGAGCAGTACTTC	CASMWSWGLYEQYF
-	TRBV7-9	TRBJ2-5	-	TGTGCCAGCAGCTTAGTAGAGACCCAGTACTTC	CASSLVETQYF
-	TRBV11-3	TRBJ2-7	TRBD2	TGTGCCAGCAGCCCGAGCGGGAGTCGCTACGAGCAGTACTTC	CASSPSGSRYEQYF
-	TRBV19	TRBJ2-6	TRBD2	TGTGCCTCCCGGGGGGCTGGGGCCAACGTCCTGACTTTC	CASRGAGANVLTF
-	TRBV7-9	TRBJ2-5	TRBD1	TGTGCCAGCAGCTGGGGGACAGGCAGGGTGGAGGAGACCCAGTACTTC	CASSWGTGRVEETQYF
-	TRBV6-1	TRBJ2-1	TRBD2	TGTGCCAGCAGTGAAGCGGGGACTACCTACAATGAGCAGTTCTTC	CASSEAGTTYNEQFF
-	TRBV19	TRBJ1-1	-	TGTGCCAGTAGTACGAGAAACACTGAAGCTTTCTTT	CASSTRNTEAFF
-	TRBV6-1	TRBJ1-2	-	TGTGCTGCGAGGGGTCCCTCCTATGGCTACACCTTC	CAARGPSYGYTF
-	TRBV6-1	TRBJ1-1	-	TGTGCCAGCCGCCGTCTTGCTAACACTGAAGCTTTCTTT	CASRRLANTEAFF
-	TRBV7-8	TRBJ1-5	-	TGTGCCAGCAGCTTAGCGCGGGGCGGCAATCAGCCCCAGCATTTT	CASSLARGGNQPQHF
few	TRBV19	TRBJ1-2	-	TGTGCCAGTAGTAGGGACACTGCTAACTATGGCTACACCTTC	CASSRDTANYGYTF